The subject of this entry is one T cell receptor (beta chain). What it recognizes is unknown. This sample was included in a study of blood T cells in healthy people across ages. At least 6.5 million PBMCs were isolated per sample. PCR was performed a second time for about 6 to 12 cycles using a sample-barcoded 5' primer and a J-beta primer mix. Each cDNA molecule was tagged by a template-switch adaptor with 12 random nucleotides. MiXCR, applied by TCRdb to the 5' RACE reads, yields one record per CDR3 protein. The sample contains over a million distinct CDR3 sequences, roughly 40% of which appear only once. Study-wide findings and caveats: In older individuals, TCR beta diversity per million T cells was lower, falling roughly linearly with age.

Sample: blood. The source is a woman aged 18-30 years in good health.

The CDR3 DNA is TGTGCCAGCAGCCCGTGGGACTCCTTACAAGAGACCCAGTACTTC. As protein: CASSPWDSLQETQYF. The rearrangement links TRBV7-2 to TRBJ2-5, with D possibly matching TRBD2 (6 bases). The ends were cut back, 5 bases at V and 2 bases at J, with 15 bases in the middle. Germline V CDR1 and CDR2: SGHTA, FQGNSA. The CDR3 has 15 residues. Full variable domain (outside the CDR3, taken from reference TRBV7-2 and TRBJ2-5): GAGVSQSPSNKVTEKGKDVELRCDPISGHTALYWYRQSLGQGLEFLIYFQGNSAPDKSGLPSDRFSAERTGGSVSTLTIQRTQQEDSAVYLCASSPWDSLQETQYFGPGTRLLVL.